This is a list of T cell receptor beta chains from one sample in a study of T cells in Graves' hyperthyroidism and ophthalmopathy. One entry per CDR3 protein results from TCRdb running MiXCR on the multiplex PCR reads. The repertoire includes 550,000 to 700,000 distinct CDR3 sequences, under 60% of them detected once, and around 19% sits in the top ten. The sequencing sample was made of peripheral blood or thyroid tissue (not recorded which). The receptors were gathered from an adult woman with Graves' disease, either hyperthyroidism or ophthalmopathy (not recorded which). The CDR3 runs from the conserved cysteine through the conserved F or W. The D gene is left open where the match is weak. The listing skips clone size in some rows; elsewhere it reads once, few, many or a size class.

TRBV7-9,TRBD1,many,TRBJ1-3,CASSSFPGQGGSGNTIYF,TGTGCCAGCAGCTCTTTTCCGGGACAGGGGGGGTCTGGAAACACCATATATTTT
TRBV10-3,TRBD1,many,TRBJ2-2,CAISDGTGSGELFF,TGTGCCATCAGTGATGGGACAGGGTCCGGGGAGCTGTTTTTT
TRBV2,.,many,TRBJ1-5,CASSEGPQGLNQPQHF,TGTGCCAGCAGTGAGGGGCCCCAGGGTCTCAATCAGCCCCAGCATTTT
TRBV5-1,.,many,TRBJ1-1,CASSSNPGWTEAFF,TGCGCCAGCAGCTCTAACCCAGGGTGGACTGAAGCTTTCTTT
TRBV20-1,TRBD1,.,TRBJ1-1,CSARVGQVFF,TGCAGTGCTAGAGTTGGACAGGTTTTCTTT
TRBV29-1,.,many,TRBJ2-7,CSVGTSLIREQYF,TGCAGCGTTGGAACTAGTTTGATTCGCGAGCAGTACTTC
TRBV15,.,many,TRBJ2-7,CATSTGGEFYEQYF,TGTGCCACCAGCACAGGAGGAGAGTTCTACGAGCAGTACTTC
TRBV10-3,TRBD1,few,TRBJ2-1,CAISPRQGVYEQFF,TGTGCCATCAGTCCGAGACAGGGGGTCTATGAGCAGTTCTTC
TRBV7-8,.,many,TRBJ1-3,CASSLTDTGNTIYF,TGTGCCAGCAGCTTAACAGATACAGGAAACACCATATATTTT
TRBV7-9,.,.,TRBJ2-5,CASSAREEETQYF,TGTGCCAGCAGTGCCCGGGAAGAAGAGACCCAGTACTTC
TRBV6-5,TRBD1,many,TRBJ1-1,CASSYSPRQGTEAFF,TGTGCCAGCAGTTACTCTCCCAGACAGGGAACTGAAGCTTTCTTT